A single sample gave rise to the 7 T cell receptor beta chains below, sequenced in a study of control samples from healthy donors and cancer patients. Repertoires were generated with immunoSEQ multiplex PCR, while TCRdb's copy carries only in-frame clones and drops some. The sample includes more than 100,000 clones, roughly 88% of them seen just once. The sequenced sample consisted of blood. The receptors come from a man aged 40-50 years in good health.

The chain carries TRBV3-1 (or the pseudogene TRBV3-2) and TRBJ1-1; D is perhaps TRBD1 (6 bases). The CDR3 is 15 residues long. V was cut by 4 bases and J by 10 bases, with 22 bases left in between. Germline CDR1 and CDR2: LGHDT and YNNKEL (reference sequence). The CDR3: CASSLRTNTGYGAFF. In DNA form, the CDR3 reads TGTGCCAGCAGCCTCCGTACAAATACAGGGTATGGAGCTTTCTTT.

The chain has TRBV30 and TRBJ2-3, with 10 positions matching TRBD2. Germline CDR1 and CDR2: GTSNPN and SVGIG (reference sequence). The CDR3 extends over 16 amino acids. The V segment lost 6 bases and the J segment 6 bases; nucleotides outside the gene matches: 15. CDR3 in amino acids: CACSKPSGGALDTQYF. The CDR3 DNA sequence: TGTGCCTGCTCAAAGCCCAGCGGGGGGGCCCTGGATACGCAGTATTTT.

The chain uses TRBV19 and TRBJ1-5; D is uncertain. Deletions cut 6 bases from V and 0 bases from J, with 6 bases between. The CDR3 extends over 13 amino acids. The germline V gene has CDR1 LNHDA and CDR2 SQIVND (reference sequence). Here the CDR3 DNA reads TGTGCCAGTAGCGATTATAGCAATCAGCCCCAGCATTTT. Translating it yields CASSDYSNQPQHF. Complete variable domain (other parts from reference TRBV19 and TRBJ1-5): DGGITQSPKYLFRKEGQNVTLSCEQNLNHDAMYWYRQDPGQGLRLIYYSQIVNDFQKGDIAEGYSVSREKKESFPLTVTSAQKNPTAFYLCASSDYSNQPQHFGDGTRLSIL.

In DNA form, the CDR3 reads TGTGCCAGCAGCTTAGGGCCGGGGCAGTTCTTC. Protein sequence: CASSLGPGQFF. This chain uses TRBV7-9 with TRBJ2-1; no definite D call. Germline loops: CDR1 SEHNR, CDR2 FQNEAQ (reference sequence). The CDR3 loop spans 11 amino acids. The V end lost 1 base, the J end lost 12 bases, and 7 bases lay between the germline ends.

V and J are TRBV21-1 and TRBJ1-2. TRBV21-1 is termed a pseudogene. The CDR3 runs 13 residues. CDR3 sequence: CASSAPPEEGYTF. The CDR3 DNA sequence: TGTGCCAGCAGCGCCCCACCCGAAGAAGGCTACACCTTC.

This clone was detected once. The chain has TRBV7-9 and TRBJ1-2, with a possible D match to TRBD1 (6 bases). The V and J ends lost 1 base and 0 bases respectively, with 12 bases between them. Germline CDR1 reads SEHNR; CDR2 reads FQNEAQ (reference sequence). This CDR3 is 16 amino acids long. The CDR3 nucleotides read TGTGCCAGCAGCTTAGGGCAGGGGATGACTAACTATGGCTACACCTTC. Translating it yields CASSLGQGMTNYGYTF.

This clone was seen once. This chain links TRBV24-1 with TRBJ1-2, with 8 positions matching TRBD1. The germline V gene encodes CDR1 KGHDR and CDR2 SFDVKD. CDR3 length: 13 residues. The V gene end was trimmed by 7 bases and the J gene end by 8 bases; junction bases not matched to a gene: 8. The CDR3 protein is CATSSQGAGGYTF. DNA for the CDR3: TGTGCCACCAGCTCCCAGGGGGCGGGGGGCTACACCTTC.